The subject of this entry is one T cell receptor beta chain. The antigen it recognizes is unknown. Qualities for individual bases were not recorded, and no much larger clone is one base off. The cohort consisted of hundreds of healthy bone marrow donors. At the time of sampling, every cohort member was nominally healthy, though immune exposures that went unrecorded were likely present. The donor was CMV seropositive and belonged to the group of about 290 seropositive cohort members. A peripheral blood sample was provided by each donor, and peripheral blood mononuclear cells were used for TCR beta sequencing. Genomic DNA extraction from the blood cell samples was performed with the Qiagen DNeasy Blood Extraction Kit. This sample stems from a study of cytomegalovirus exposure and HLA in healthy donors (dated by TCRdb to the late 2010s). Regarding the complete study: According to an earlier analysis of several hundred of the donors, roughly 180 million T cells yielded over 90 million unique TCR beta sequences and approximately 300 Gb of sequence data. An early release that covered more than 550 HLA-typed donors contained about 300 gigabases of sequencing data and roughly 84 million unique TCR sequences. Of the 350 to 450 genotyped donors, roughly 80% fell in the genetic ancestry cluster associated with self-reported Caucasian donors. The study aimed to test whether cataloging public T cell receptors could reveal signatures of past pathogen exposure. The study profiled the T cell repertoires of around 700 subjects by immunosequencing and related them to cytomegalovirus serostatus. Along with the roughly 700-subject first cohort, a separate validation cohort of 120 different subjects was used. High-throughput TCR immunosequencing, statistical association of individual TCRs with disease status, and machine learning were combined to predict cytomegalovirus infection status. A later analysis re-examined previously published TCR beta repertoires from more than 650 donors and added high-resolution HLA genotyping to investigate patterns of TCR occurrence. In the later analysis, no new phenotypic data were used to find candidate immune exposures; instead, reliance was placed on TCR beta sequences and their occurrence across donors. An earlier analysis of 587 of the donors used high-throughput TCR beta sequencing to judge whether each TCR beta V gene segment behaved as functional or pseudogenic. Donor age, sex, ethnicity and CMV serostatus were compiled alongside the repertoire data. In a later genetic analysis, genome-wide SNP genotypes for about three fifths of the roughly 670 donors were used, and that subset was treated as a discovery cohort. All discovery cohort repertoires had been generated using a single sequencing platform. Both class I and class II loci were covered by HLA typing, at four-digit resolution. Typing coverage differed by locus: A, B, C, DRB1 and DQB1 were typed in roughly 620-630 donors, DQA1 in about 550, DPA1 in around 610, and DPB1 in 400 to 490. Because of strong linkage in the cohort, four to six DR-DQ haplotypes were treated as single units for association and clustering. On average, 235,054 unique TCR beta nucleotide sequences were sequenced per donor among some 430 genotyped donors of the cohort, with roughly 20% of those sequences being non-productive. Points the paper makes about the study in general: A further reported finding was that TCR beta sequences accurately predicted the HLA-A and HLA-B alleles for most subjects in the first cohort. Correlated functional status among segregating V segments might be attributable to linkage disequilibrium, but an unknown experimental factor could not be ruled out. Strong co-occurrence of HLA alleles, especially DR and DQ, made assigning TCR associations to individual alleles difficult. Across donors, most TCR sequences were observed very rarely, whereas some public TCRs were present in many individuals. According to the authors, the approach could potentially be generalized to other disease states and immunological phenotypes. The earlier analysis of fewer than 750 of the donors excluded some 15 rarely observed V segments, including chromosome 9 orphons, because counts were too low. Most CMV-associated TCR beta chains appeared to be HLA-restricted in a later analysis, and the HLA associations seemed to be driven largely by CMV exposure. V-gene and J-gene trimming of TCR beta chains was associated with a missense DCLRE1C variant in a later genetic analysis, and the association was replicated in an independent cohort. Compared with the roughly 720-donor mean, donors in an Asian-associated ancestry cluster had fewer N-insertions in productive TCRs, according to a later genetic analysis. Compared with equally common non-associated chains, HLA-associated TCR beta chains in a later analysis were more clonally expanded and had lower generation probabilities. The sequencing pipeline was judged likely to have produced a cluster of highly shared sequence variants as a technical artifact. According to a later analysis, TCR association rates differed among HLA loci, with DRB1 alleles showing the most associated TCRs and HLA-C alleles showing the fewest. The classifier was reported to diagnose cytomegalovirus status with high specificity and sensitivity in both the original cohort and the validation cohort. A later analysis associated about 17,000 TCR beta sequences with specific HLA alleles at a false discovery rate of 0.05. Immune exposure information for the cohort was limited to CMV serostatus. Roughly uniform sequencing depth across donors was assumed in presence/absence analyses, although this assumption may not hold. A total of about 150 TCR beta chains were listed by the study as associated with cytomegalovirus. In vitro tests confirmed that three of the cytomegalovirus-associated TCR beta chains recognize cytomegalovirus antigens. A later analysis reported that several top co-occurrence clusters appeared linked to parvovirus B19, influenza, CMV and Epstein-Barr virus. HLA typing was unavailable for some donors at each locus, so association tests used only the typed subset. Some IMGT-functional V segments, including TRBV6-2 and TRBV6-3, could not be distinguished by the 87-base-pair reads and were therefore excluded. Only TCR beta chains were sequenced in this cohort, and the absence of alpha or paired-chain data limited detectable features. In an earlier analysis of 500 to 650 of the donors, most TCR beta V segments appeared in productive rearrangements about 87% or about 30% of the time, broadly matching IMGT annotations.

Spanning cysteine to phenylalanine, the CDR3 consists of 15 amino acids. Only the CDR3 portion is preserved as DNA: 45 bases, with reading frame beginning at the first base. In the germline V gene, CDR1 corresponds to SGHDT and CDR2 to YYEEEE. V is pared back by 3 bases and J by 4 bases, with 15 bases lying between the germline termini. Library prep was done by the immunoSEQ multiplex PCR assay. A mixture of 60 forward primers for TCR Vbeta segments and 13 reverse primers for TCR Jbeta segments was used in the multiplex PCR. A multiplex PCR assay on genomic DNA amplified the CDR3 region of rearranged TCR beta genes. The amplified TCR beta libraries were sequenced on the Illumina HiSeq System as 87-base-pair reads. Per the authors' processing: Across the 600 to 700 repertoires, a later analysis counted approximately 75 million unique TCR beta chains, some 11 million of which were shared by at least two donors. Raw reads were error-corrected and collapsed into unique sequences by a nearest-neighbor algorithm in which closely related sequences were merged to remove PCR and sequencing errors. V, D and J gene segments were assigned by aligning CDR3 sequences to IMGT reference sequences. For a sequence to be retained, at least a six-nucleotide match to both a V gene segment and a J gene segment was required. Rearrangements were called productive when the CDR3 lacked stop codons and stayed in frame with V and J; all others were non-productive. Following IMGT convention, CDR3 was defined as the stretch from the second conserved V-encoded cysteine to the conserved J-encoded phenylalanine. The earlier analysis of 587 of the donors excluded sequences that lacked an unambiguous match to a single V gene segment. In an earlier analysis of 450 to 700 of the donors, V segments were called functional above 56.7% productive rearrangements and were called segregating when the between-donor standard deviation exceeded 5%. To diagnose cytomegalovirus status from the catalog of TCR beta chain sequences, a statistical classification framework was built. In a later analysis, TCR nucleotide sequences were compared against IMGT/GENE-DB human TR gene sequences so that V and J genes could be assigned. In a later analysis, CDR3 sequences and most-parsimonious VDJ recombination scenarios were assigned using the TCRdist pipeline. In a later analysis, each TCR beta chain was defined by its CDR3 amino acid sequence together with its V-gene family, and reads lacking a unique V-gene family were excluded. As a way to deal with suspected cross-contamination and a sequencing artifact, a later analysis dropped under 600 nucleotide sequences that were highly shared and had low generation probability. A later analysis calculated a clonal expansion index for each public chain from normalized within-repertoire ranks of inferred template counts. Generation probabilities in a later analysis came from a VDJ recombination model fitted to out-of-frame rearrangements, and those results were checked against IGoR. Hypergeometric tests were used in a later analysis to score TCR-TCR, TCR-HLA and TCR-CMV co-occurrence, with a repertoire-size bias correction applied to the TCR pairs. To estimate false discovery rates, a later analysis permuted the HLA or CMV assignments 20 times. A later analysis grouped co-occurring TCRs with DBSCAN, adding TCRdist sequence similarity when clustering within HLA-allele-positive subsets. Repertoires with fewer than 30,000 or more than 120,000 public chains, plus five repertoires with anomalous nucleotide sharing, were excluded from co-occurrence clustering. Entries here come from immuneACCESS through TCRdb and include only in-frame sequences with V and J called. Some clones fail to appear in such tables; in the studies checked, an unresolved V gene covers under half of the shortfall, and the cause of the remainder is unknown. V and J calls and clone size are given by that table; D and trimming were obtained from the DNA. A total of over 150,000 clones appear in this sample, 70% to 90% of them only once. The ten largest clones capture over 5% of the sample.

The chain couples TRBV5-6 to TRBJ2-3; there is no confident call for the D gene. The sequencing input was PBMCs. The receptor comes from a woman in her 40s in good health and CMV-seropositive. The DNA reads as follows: TGTGCCAGCAGCTCTCTGCGGCGAGCAGCAGATACGCAGTATTTT. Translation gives CASSSLRRAADTQYF.